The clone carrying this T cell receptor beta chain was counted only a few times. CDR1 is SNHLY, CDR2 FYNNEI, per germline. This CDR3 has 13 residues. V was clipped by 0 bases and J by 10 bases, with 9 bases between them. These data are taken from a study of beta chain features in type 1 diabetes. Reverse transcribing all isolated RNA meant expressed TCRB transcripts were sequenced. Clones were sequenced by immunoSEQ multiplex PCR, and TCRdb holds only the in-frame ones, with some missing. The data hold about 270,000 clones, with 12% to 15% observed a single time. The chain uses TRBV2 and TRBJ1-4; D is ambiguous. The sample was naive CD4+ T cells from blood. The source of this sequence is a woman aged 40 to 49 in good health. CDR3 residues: CASSEAGEGKLFF. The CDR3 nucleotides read TGTGCCAGCAGTGAAGCCGGGGAGGGAAAACTGTTTTTT.